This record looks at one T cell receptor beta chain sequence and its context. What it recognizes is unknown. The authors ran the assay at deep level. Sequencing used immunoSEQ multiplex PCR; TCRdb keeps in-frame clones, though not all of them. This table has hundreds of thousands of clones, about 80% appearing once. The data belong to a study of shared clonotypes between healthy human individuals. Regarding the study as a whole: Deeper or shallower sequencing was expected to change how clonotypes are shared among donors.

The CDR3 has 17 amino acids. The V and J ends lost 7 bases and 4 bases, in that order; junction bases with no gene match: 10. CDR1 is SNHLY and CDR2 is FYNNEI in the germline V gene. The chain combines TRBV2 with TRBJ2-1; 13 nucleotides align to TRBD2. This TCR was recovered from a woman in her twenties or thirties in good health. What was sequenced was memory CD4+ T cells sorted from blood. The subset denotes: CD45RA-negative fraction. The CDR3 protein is CASTNSRGLAGYNEQFF. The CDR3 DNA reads TGTGCCAGCACCAACTCCCGGGGACTAGCGGGATACAATGAGCAGTTCTTC.